This passage covers 10 T cell receptor beta chains from one sample sequenced in a study of shared clonotypes between healthy human individuals. Clones were read by immunoSEQ multiplex PCR, and TCRdb kept only the in-frame ones, dropping some. The sample comprises more than 500,000 clones, approximately 95% of which are singletons, and 0.055% to 0.075% rests with the top ten. The specimen was naive CD4+ T cells sorted from blood. Specified subset: CD45RA+ positively selected. Receptor source: a woman in her thirties in good health.

The J gene is TRBJ1-5, the V gene TRBV28; D remains unclear. The CDR3 has 12 amino acids. Deletions cut 7 bases from V and 5 bases from J, with 9 bases between. Germline V gene sequence: CDR1 MDHEN, CDR2 SYDVKM. The CDR3 loop is CASTRRDQPQHF. The DNA for the CDR3 is TGTGCCAGCACGCGCCGGGATCAGCCCCAGCATTTT.

The genes are TRBV6-5 and TRBJ1-4; no clear D gene. The CDR3 is made up of 15 amino acids. Trimming shortened V by 5 bases and J by 0 bases, and 10 bases separated the two germline ends. CDR1 and CDR2 (germline): MNHEY, SVGAGI. The CDR3 protein is CASSPAGATNEKLFF. The DNA of the CDR3 is TGTGCCAGCAGTCCCGCGGGTGCAACTAATGAAAAACTGTTTTTT.

The V gene is TRBV5-1, the J gene TRBJ2-1, with a tentative D call TRBD1 (5 bases). This CDR3 is 14 amino acids long. Trimming removed 0 bases from V and 6 bases from J, with 10 bases in between. Germline V gene sequence: CDR1 SGHRS, CDR2 YFSETQ. CDR3 coding DNA: TGCGCCAGCAGCTTGGCAGGGAACCTCAATGAGCAGTTCTTC. Amino acid sequence: CASSLAGNLNEQFF.

The rearrangement uses TRBV4-2 and TRBJ2-3; 7 bases are shared with TRBD2. Per germline, CDR1 LGHNA and CDR2 YNFKEQ. The CDR3 is 19 residues long. Trimming at V came to 2 bases and at J to 7 bases, leaving 21 bases not matched to a gene. The CDR3 region has the DNA TGTGCCAGCAGCCAAATAGGATCGGGGACTAACCCCCGAATGAATACGCAGTATTTT. Translated, it gives CASSQIGSGTNPRMNTQYF.

In nucleotides, the CDR3 is TGTGCCAGCAGTGAAGGAGGAGGTAGAAACATTCAGTACTTC. Translated, it gives CASSEGGGRNIQYF. J is TRBJ2-4 and V is TRBV2; D possibly corresponds to TRBD2 (5 bases). CDR3 length: 14 residues. Trimming stripped 1 base from V and 6 bases from J, with 10 bases between. The germline CDR1 and CDR2 sequences are SNHLY and FYNNEI.

V is TRBV19 and J is TRBJ2-7, with 8 bases identical to TRBD2. After removal of 7 bases from V and 2 bases from J, the junction contained 10 bases not matched to a gene. This CDR3 has 15 amino acids. The germline gives CDR1 LNHDA, CDR2 SQIVND (reference sequence). CDR3 sequence reads: CASNSGGHPTYEQYF. The CDR3 nucleotides read TGTGCCAGTAACAGCGGGGGCCACCCCACCTACGAGCAGTACTTC.

The chain carries TRBV6-1 and TRBJ2-7, with 7 bases matching TRBD2. The CDR3 consists of 13 residues. V lost 9 bases to trimming and J lost 2 bases; unmatched junction nucleotides: 7. Germline V gene lookup returns CDR1 MNHNS and CDR2 SASEGT. CDR3 amino acids: CASAGGSPYEQYF. The CDR3, as DNA: TGTGCCAGTGCGGGCGGGAGCCCCTACGAGCAGTACTTC.

CDR3: CASSKAKFPEASYEQYF. For the CDR3, the DNA is TGTGCCAGCAGCAAAGCGAAATTCCCAGAGGCTTCCTACGAGCAGTACTTC. The chain recombines TRBV21-1 with TRBJ2-7; the D call of TRBD2 is as the table states it, not checked on the DNA. TRBV21-1 is described as a pseudogene. The CDR3 extends over 17 amino acids.

The chain is built from TRBV5-5 and TRBJ2-7; D not certain. The CDR3 totals 13 residues. Trimming cost V 0 bases and J 1 base, with 5 bases left between them. Per the germline V gene, CDR1 is SGHKS and CDR2 is YYEKEE (reference sequence). CDR3 nucleotide sequence: TGTGCCAGCAGCTTGGGTCAGTCCTACGAGCAGTACTTC. It encodes CASSLGQSYEQYF. Looking up the rest from reference TRBV5-5 and TRBJ2-7 gives the full variable domain: DAGVTQSPTHLIKTRGQQVTLRCSPISGHKSVSWYQQVLGQGPQFIFQYYEKEERGRGNFPDRFSARQFPNYSSELNVNALLLGDSALYLCASSLGQSYEQYFGPGTRLTVT.

This rearrangement joins TRBV6-1 to TRBJ1-6; 9 bases are shared with TRBD1. Germline assignment: CDR1 MNHNS and CDR2 SASEGT. J gave up 12 bases and V 7 bases, and 7 bases lay outside the gene matches. CDR3 size: 13 residues. CDR3 sequence: CASNDRGVLPLHF. In DNA form, the CDR3 reads TGTGCCAGCAATGACAGGGGGGTCTTACCCCTCCACTTT.